The present T cell receptor (beta chain) was sequenced within a study of response to subunit inactivated influenza vaccine. In this sample, this clonotype turned up a few times. Its antigen is undetermined. Overall study results and limits: Authors proposed each seasonal influenza vaccination draws in few new T cells.

MiXCR, run by TCRdb on the RT-PCR reads, gives a single entry per CDR3 protein. Of about 520,000 distinct CDR3 sequences in the sample, roughly 25% were seen once. CDR3 length: 14 amino acids. V was clipped by 2 bases and J by 8 bases; unmatched bases: 4. Germline values: CDR1 MNHEY, CDR2 SVGAGI. This TCR came from a middle-aged man who received an inactivated influenza vaccine. This specimen consisted of CD4+ T cells sorted from PBMCs, obtained about 5 days after vaccination. This chain joins TRBV6-5 and TRBJ2-2, with 8 positions matching TRBD1. CDR3 residues: CASSYVQGAGELFF. The CDR3 DNA sequence: TGTGCCAGCAGTTACGTTCAGGGGGCGGGGGAGCTGTTTTTT.